This note documents a single TCR beta chain sequence. The antigen is not known. The data originate from a study of cytomegalovirus exposure and HLA in healthy donors. The study's findings and limits: In a later analysis, DRB1 alleles had the most associated TCRs; HLA-C alleles the fewest. Association of about 17,000 TCR beta sequences with HLA alleles was found at 0.05 false discovery rate in a later analysis. The sole available immune exposure information was CMV serostatus.

The PCR contained 60 Vbeta and 13 Jbeta primers. Using immunoSEQ multiplex PCR, the repertoire was profiled, and TCRdb retains in-frame clones only, with some absent. The data contain 120,000 or so clones, around 77% of them singletons. Trimming pared 3 bases from V and 8 bases from J, leaving 10 bases between. Per the germline V gene, CDR1 is MNHEY and CDR2 is SMNVEV (reference sequence). The length of the CDR3 is 12 residues. The genes are TRBV27 and TRBJ1-2; D may be TRBD1 (5 bases). Material for sequencing was PBMCs. The TCR comes from a man aged 18 to 30 in good health and CMV-seropositive. CDR3 sequence (DNA): TGTGCCAGCAGTTTTGCCGGGGGAGGCTACACCTTC. Translating it yields CASSFAGGGYTF.